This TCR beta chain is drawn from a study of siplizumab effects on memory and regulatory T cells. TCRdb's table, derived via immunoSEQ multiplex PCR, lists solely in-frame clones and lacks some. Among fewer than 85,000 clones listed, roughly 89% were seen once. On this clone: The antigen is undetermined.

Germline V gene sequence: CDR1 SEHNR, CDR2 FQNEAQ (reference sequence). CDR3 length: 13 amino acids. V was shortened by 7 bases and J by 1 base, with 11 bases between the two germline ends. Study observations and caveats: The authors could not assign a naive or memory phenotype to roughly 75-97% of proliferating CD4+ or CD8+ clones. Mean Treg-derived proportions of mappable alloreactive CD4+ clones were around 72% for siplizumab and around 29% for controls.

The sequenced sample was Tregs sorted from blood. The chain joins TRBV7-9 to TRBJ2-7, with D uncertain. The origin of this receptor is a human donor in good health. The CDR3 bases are TGTGCCAGCACCGATGGACGGTCCTACGAGCAGTACTTC. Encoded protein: CASTDGRSYEQYF.